The entry below describes one T cell receptor (beta chain). Its antigen is currently unknown. The data originate from a study of cytomegalovirus exposure and HLA in healthy donors. The wider study: The same platform used for the 650 to 850 first-cohort repertoires was also used for the 120 or so validation repertoires, as a later analysis reported. Notes on the study in general: The authors enumerated over 150 TCR beta chains as linked to cytomegalovirus. As was reported, the classifier diagnosed cytomegalovirus status with high specificity and sensitivity.

TCRdb keeps only in-frame clones here, not all; method: immunoSEQ multiplex PCR. The data contain 100,000 to 150,000 clones, around 88% of them singletons. Sequences were obtained from PBMCs. The receptor comes from a man in his late teens or twenties in good health and CMV-seronegative.

CDR3 DNA sequence: TGTGCCAGCAGCCTAACACAGGGCCCATATTTCACCGAGCAGTACTTC. Protein: CASSLTQGPYFTEQYF. The V call is TRBV7-9, the J call TRBJ2-7; the D gene is possibly TRBD1 (6 bases). The CDR3 runs to 16 residues. Deletions cut 5 bases from V and 6 bases from J, with 23 bases between. Germline loops: CDR1 SEHNR, CDR2 FQNEAQ (reference sequence).